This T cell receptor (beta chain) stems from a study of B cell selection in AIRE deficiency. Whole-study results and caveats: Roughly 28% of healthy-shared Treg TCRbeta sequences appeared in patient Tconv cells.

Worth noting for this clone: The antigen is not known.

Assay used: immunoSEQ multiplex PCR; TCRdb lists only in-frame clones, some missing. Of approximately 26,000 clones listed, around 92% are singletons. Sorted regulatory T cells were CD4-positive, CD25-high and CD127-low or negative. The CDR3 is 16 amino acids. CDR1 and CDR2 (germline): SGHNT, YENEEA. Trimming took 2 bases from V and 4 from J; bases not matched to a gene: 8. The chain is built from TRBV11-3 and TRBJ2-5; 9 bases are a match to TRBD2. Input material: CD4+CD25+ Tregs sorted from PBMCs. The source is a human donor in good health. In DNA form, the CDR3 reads TGTGCCAGCAGCTTACCTAGCGGGACGGCGGGAGAGACCCAGTACTTC. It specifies CASSLPSGTAGETQYF.